This entry concerns a single T cell receptor beta chain. Its antigen has not been determined. No base quality values were provided; no much bigger clone lies one nucleotide off. The data originate from a study of cytomegalovirus exposure and HLA in healthy donors (dated by TCRdb to 2016 to 2017). Regarding the study in general: According to a later analysis, one platform produced both the 120 validation repertoires and the 550 to 800 repertoires of the first cohort. The study aimed to test whether signatures of past pathogen exposure could be identified by cataloging public T cell receptors. In addition to the first cohort of approximately 650 subjects, a separate validation cohort of approximately 120 different subjects was used. The study combined high-throughput TCR immunosequencing, statistical association of individual TCRs with disease status, and machine learning to predict cytomegalovirus infection status. Study-wide findings and limitations: Cytomegalovirus status was reported to be diagnosed by the classifier with high specificity and sensitivity in both the original and validation cohorts. In a later analysis, TCRs clustered in the first cohort were found to also tend to co-occur in the roughly 120 validation repertoires, with over 90% of cluster scores above 0. A total of 150 to 200 TCR beta chains were listed by the study as associated with cytomegalovirus. Across donors, most TCR sequences were observed very rarely, whereas some public TCRs were present in many individuals. It was suggested by the authors that the approach could potentially be generalized to other disease states and immunological phenotypes. In vitro tests confirmed that a few of the cytomegalovirus-associated TCR beta chains recognize cytomegalovirus antigens. A later analysis lacked HLA typing for the validation cohort, so it scored co-occurrence in that cohort across all 120 or so repertoires.

The germline V gene encodes CDR1 MDHEN and CDR2 SYDVKM. A distance of 9 bases separates the germline ends of V and J, which lose 1 base and 6 bases respectively. The CDR3 starts with the cysteine, ends with the phenylalanine, and has 13 residues. The kept DNA is CDR3 alone, 39 bases in frame from the first base. The donors belonged to the validation cohort of about 120 subjects, which was separate from the approximately 700-subject first cohort. The library was made by the immunoSEQ multiplex PCR assay. Regarding the original processing steps: A statistical classification framework was developed to diagnose cytomegalovirus status using the catalog of TCR beta chain sequences. Imported from immuneACCESS, the table was reduced by TCRdb to in-frame sequences with V and J called. These copies leave out some clones; in studies compared against another copy, an unresolved V gene accounts for under half, and the cause of the remainder is not known. That table supplies the V and J calls and clone size; D and trimming were determined from the DNA. Counted in this sample were about 240,000 clones; approximately 86% of them appeared once. Together, the top ten hold about 1.2% of the sample.

The V and J genes are TRBV28 and TRBJ1-2, with TRBD1 tentatively as D gene (6 bases match). Sequencing used PBMCs. The receptor was isolated from a woman under 40 in good health and CMV-seropositive. The nucleotide sequence is TGTGCCAGCAGTTTATATCAGGGGAATGGCTACACCTTC. This is translated as CASSLYQGNGYTF.